The present TCR beta chain was sequenced within a study of human T cells and chemical hapten exposure. Study-wide context: Alopecia areata, totalis or universalis was found in mostly female patients.

TCRdb processed the RACE reads anew with MiXCR; each CDR3 protein has one entry. The sample carries more than 250,000 distinct CDR3 sequences, roughly 8.9% recorded once. In germline, CDR1 is SGHRS, CDR2 YFSETQ. There are 14 residues in the CDR3. V shed 4 bases and J shed 9 bases, with 17 bases lying between them. Time point: pre-sensitization, week 0. Regarding treatment: therapeutic diphenylcyclopropenone sensitization with weekly scalp DPC. Whole-study findings and limits: Counts of TCRs above 1 in 1000 frequency stayed unchanged with DPC sensitization. Patch test score was positively correlated with the counts of TCRs that had expanded at PT1.

There are many counts of this clonotype. Its antigen is currently unknown. This clonotype originated in a woman aged 40-49 years with alopecia areata. Some clones in this sample may be carry-over from other donors' samples. Sample: whole blood, taken in connection with sensitization to the hapten diphenylcyclopropenone (DPC). The chain has TRBV5-1 and TRBJ2-1; D possibly matches TRBD1 or TRBD2 (5 bases each). For the CDR3, the DNA is TGCGCCAGCAGCGCCGGGACCTCCAGAATTGAGCAGTTCTTC. Amino acid sequence: CASSAGTSRIEQFF.